This is a list of T cell receptor beta chains from one sample in a study of T cell clonotyping in hematopoietic cell transplantation. Clones were sequenced by immunoSEQ multiplex PCR, and TCRdb holds only the in-frame ones, with some missing. This sample has about 5,400 clones, with 85% found just once. Sequencing was performed on peripheral blood mononuclear cells, taken before stem cell transplant. Source of these receptors: a man aged 60 to 75 with acute myeloid leukemia. Some clones in this sample may be carry-over from other donors' samples. The CDR3 runs from the conserved cysteine through the conserved F or W. Each record gives: V gene, D gene, clone size, J gene, CDR3 DNA, CDR3 protein. D genes are given only for firm matches. Not every row has a clone size; where given, it reads once, few, many or a size class.

V gene: TRBV11-2
D gene: NA
clone size: NA
J gene: TRBJ2-7
CDR3 DNA: TGTGCCAGCAGCTTAGATATAGGGGACGAGCAGTACTTC
CDR3 protein: CASSLDIGDEQYF

V gene: TRBV2
D gene: NA
clone size: NA
J gene: TRBJ1-1
CDR3 DNA: TGTGCCAGCACCCTGAGGGCTGAAGCTTTCTTT
CDR3 protein: CASTLRAEAFF

V gene: TRBV10-3
D gene: NA
clone size: NA
J gene: TRBJ1-2
CDR3 DNA: TGTGCCATCAGGAGCTCCGAGCGGGCGGGGAACTATGGCTACACCTTC
CDR3 protein: CAIRSSERAGNYGYTF

V gene: TRBV4-1
D gene: TRBD2
clone size: NA
J gene: TRBJ2-7
CDR3 DNA: TGCGCCAGCAGCCACCCCGGACTAGCCAGCTACGAGCAGTACTTC
CDR3 protein: CASSHPGLASYEQYF

V gene: TRBV7-8
D gene: NA
clone size: once
J gene: TRBJ1-1
CDR3 DNA: TGTGCCAGCAGCTTACCGGAGACGGAAGCTTTCTTT
CDR3 protein: CASSLPETEAFF

V gene: TRBV6-5
D gene: TRBD1
clone size: once
J gene: TRBJ2-5
CDR3 DNA: TGTGCCAGCAGTTACGACAGGGGGCGAGGTATTTGGTACTTC
CDR3 protein: CASSYDRGRGIWYF

V gene: TRBV7-6
D gene: NA
clone size: NA
J gene: TRBJ1-5
CDR3 DNA: TGTGCCAGCAGTGACAGTACCAATCAGCCCCAGCATTTT
CDR3 protein: CASSDSTNQPQHF

V gene: TRBV28
D gene: TRBD1
clone size: few
J gene: TRBJ2-7
CDR3 DNA: TGTGCCAGCAGTGCGACAGGGGGGGGACTATACGAGCAGTACTTC
CDR3 protein: CASSATGGGLYEQYF

V gene: TRBV2
D gene: NA
clone size: NA
J gene: TRBJ1-5
CDR3 DNA: TGTGCCAGCCATAAAGGGGGGGGATATAGCAATCAGCCCCAGCATTTT
CDR3 protein: CASHKGGGYSNQPQHF

V gene: TRBV7-9
D gene: NA
clone size: NA
J gene: TRBJ1-5
CDR3 DNA: TGTGCCAGCAGCCTAGTCCCAACAGGGCTAAATAGCAATCAGCCCCAGCATTTT
CDR3 protein: CASSLVPTGLNSNQPQHF

V gene: TRBV6-4
D gene: NA
clone size: NA
J gene: TRBJ1-1
CDR3 DNA: TGTGCCAGCAGTGTCGCTTTTGGGACACCGAACACTGAAGCTTTCTTT
CDR3 protein: CASSVAFGTPNTEAFF

V gene: TRBV6-1
D gene: TRBD2
clone size: NA
J gene: TRBJ2-7
CDR3 DNA: TGTGCCAGCAGTGAAGAACTAGCGGGGGCCTACGAGCAGTACTTC
CDR3 protein: CASSEELAGAYEQYF

V gene: TRBV6-1
D gene: NA
clone size: once
J gene: TRBJ2-5
CDR3 DNA: TGTGCCAGCCTAAAGGGACTGCTCCAAGAGACCCAGTACTTC
CDR3 protein: CASLKGLLQETQYF

V gene: TRBV19
D gene: NA
clone size: NA
J gene: TRBJ2-7
CDR3 DNA: TGTGCCAGTAGTGCTGATGGGGCCTACGAGCAGTACTTC
CDR3 protein: CASSADGAYEQYF

V gene: TRBV7-8
D gene: NA
clone size: once
J gene: TRBJ1-1
CDR3 DNA: TGTGCCAGCAGCTTAGAAAGGGCTGTAAACACTGAAGCTTTCTTT
CDR3 protein: CASSLERAVNTEAFF

V gene: TRBV6-5
D gene: NA
clone size: NA
J gene: TRBJ1-5
CDR3 DNA: TGTGCCAGCAGTTACACCAATCATCAGCCCCAGCATTTT
CDR3 protein: CASSYTNHQPQHF

V gene: TRBV9
D gene: NA
clone size: once
J gene: TRBJ1-1
CDR3 DNA: TGTGCCAGCAGCGCAGCGGGGGTGAACACTGAAGCTTTCTTT
CDR3 protein: CASSAAGVNTEAFF

V gene: TRBV4-1
D gene: NA
clone size: NA
J gene: TRBJ1-4
CDR3 DNA: TGCGCCAGCAGCCAAGATCTCGGTGTCCTGTTTTTT
CDR3 protein: CASSQDLGVLFF

V gene: TRBV7-2
D gene: TRBD2
clone size: NA
J gene: TRBJ2-3
CDR3 DNA: TGTGCCAGCAGCTTGATCTGGGGGGGTACCACAGATACGCAGTATTTT
CDR3 protein: CASSLIWGGTTDTQYF

V gene: TRBV7-7
D gene: TRBD1
clone size: NA
J gene: TRBJ2-3
CDR3 DNA: TGTGCTAGCAGCTTCGGACAGGGGTGGGATACGCAGTATTTT
CDR3 protein: CASSFGQGWDTQYF

V gene: TRBV5-4
D gene: NA
clone size: few
J gene: TRBJ2-1
CDR3 DNA: TGTGCCAGCAGCTTAGTCTTGGGGTACAATGAGCAGTTCTTC
CDR3 protein: CASSLVLGYNEQFF

V gene: TRBV5-1
D gene: TRBD1
clone size: NA
J gene: TRBJ1-1
CDR3 DNA: TGCGCCAGCAGCTCGGACAGGCGGAACACTGAAGCTTTCTTT
CDR3 protein: CASSSDRRNTEAFF